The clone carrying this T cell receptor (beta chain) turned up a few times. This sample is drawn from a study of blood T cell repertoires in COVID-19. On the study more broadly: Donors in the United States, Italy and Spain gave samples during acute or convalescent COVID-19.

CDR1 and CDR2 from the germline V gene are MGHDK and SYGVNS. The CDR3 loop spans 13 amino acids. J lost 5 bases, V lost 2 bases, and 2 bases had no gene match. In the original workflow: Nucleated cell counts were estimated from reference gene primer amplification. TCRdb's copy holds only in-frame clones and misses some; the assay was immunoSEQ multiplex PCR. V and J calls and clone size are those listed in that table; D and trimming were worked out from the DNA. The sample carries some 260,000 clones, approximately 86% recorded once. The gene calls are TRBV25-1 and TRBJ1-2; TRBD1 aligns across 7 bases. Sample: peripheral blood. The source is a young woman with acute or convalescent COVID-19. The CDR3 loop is CASSEDRVYGYTF. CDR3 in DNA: TGTGCCAGCAGTGAAGACAGGGTATATGGCTACACCTTC.